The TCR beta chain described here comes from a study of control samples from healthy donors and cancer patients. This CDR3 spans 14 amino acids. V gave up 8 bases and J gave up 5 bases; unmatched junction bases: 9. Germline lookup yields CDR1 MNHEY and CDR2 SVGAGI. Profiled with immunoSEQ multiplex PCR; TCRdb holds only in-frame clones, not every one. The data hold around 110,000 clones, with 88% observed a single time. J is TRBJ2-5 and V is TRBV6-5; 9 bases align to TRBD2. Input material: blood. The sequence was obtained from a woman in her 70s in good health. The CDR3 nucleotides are TGTGCCAGCGGGGCGGGGGGGCCGGTTGAGACCCAGTACTTC. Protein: CASGAGGPVETQYF.